This is a list of T cell receptor beta chains from one sample in a study of Ad26.COV2.S vaccination and SARS-CoV-2 variants. Only in-frame clones appear in the TCRdb table, and some are missing; sequencing was by immunoSEQ multiplex PCR. The data hold over 200,000 clones, with approximately 87% observed a single time. The specimen comprised peripheral blood, sampled in a trial of Ad26.COV2.S vaccine versus placebo. The receptors were sampled from a person between 18 and 65 years old who received the Ad26.COV2.S COVID-19 vaccine or a placebo. Each CDR3 is given with its conserved first and last residue. Expanded clones are given a class, and other clones once, few, many or no size at all.

cdr3_aa,v_call,j_call,clone_size
CAIKHAVNYGYTF,TRBV10-3,TRBJ1-2,NA
CASSLGGDTQYF,TRBV6-5,TRBJ2-3,NA
CASSPRLPSYEQYF,TRBV7-9,TRBJ2-7,NA
CAWEGRGPTNYGYTF,TRBV30,TRBJ1-2,NA
CASSSTPGQGVKQYF,TRBV27,TRBJ2-7,NA
CASNRPGNYGYTF,TRBV14,TRBJ1-2,NA
CASSFNQANTEAFF,TRBV13,TRBJ1-1,NA
CASSPGGGTHQPQHF,TRBV27,TRBJ1-5,NA
CASSQEGALTGGYGYTF,TRBV4-1,TRBJ1-2,NA
CASSRGFGVRGSTDTQYF,TRBV7-6,TRBJ2-3,NA
CASRAKTSGRSGQYF,TRBV2,TRBJ2-7,few
CASSLVGGLKSEAFF,TRBV7-8,TRBJ1-1,NA
CASSAFTYNEQFF,TRBV11-1,TRBJ2-1,once
CASSQDPLREGLGETQYF,TRBV3-1/TRBV3-2,TRBJ2-5,NA
CASSERQGNTGELFF,TRBV6-1,TRBJ2-2,NA
CASSRVETQYF,TRBV6-6,TRBJ2-5,NA
CASSPSTGGTGELFF,TRBV4-2,TRBJ2-2,few
CASRELAGTKNIQYF,TRBV5-1,TRBJ2-4,NA
CASRFGTGGANTEAFF,TRBV27,TRBJ1-1,NA
CASDGQINQETQYF,TRBV10-2,TRBJ2-5,once
CATSITRQGQGYTF,TRBV15,TRBJ1-2,NA
CASSQDLGNYGYTF,TRBV4-1,TRBJ1-2,NA
CASRTSALISYNSPLHF,TRBV19,TRBJ1-6,NA
CASSQVILATTDTQYF,TRBV3-1/TRBV3-2,TRBJ2-3,NA
CSVEVTGRTQYF,TRBV29-1,TRBJ2-5,NA
CASSQGRRLAGGPLYEQFF,TRBV14,TRBJ2-1,NA
CASSSDPPSYSNQPQHF,TRBV6-2/TRBV6-3,TRBJ1-5,NA
CASSPQREAGELFF,TRBV28,TRBJ2-2,NA
CASSQDFGQPQHF,TRBV4-2,TRBJ1-5,NA
CASSAGRGGYNEQFF,TRBV2,TRBJ2-1,NA
CASSQAKSPTGWSYNEQFF,TRBV14,TRBJ2-1,NA
CATSDFTSRGEETQYF,TRBV24-1,TRBJ2-5,many
CASSLPGGVMNTEAFF,TRBV5-5,TRBJ1-1,once
CASRRAQGLVGYTF,TRBV7-2,TRBJ1-2,NA
CASSLSGHHQETQYF,TRBV28,TRBJ2-5,NA
CASSADRLKGSPLHF,TRBV19,TRBJ1-6,NA
CATSDWGQQETQYF,TRBV24-1,TRBJ2-5,once
CASSLWGGEQYF,TRBV27,TRBJ2-7,NA
CASSTRTIHSNQPQHF,TRBV6-2/TRBV6-3,TRBJ1-5,few
CASSLGRGRGNTEAFF,TRBV11-2,TRBJ1-1,NA
CASSLEGPRRYEQYF,TRBV7-8,TRBJ2-7,NA
CASSQPGQGSGEQYF,TRBV4-1,TRBJ2-7,NA
CASSLGGNGANVLTF,TRBV13,TRBJ2-6,NA
CASSPDALSGQYF,TRBV18,TRBJ2-7,NA